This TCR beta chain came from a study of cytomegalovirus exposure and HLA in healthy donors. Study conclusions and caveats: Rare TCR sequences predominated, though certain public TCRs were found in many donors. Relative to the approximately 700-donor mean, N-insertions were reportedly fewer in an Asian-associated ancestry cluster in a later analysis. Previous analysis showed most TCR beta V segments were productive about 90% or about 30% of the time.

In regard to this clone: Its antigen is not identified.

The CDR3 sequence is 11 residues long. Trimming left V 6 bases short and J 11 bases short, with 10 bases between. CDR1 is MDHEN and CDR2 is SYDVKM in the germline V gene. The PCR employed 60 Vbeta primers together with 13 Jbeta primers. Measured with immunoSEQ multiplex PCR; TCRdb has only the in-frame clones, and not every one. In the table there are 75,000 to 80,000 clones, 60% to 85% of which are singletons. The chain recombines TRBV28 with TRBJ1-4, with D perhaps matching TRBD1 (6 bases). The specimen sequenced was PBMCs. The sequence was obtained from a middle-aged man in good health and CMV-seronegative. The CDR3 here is CASRNRDKLFF. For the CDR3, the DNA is TGTGCCAGCAGGAACAGGGATAAACTGTTTTTT. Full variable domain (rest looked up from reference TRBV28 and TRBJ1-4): DVKVTQSSRYLVKRTGEKVFLECVQDMDHENMFWYRQDPGLGLRLIYFSYDVKMKEKGDIPEGYSVSREKKERFSLILESASTNQTSMYLCASRNRDKLFFGSGTQLSVL.